This entry describes one T cell receptor beta chain. Its antigen remains unidentified. The data are from a study of beta chain features in type 1 diabetes. Study as a whole: No age, gender or cell yield differences were seen between patients and healthy donors. Study results and caveats: Any role of HLA type in TCRB rearrangement remained unresolved here. In the patient group, naive, central memory and Treg TCRB repertoires seemed more alike than in the healthy donor group. In every one of the four CD4+ subsets, TCRB CDR3s were moderately but significantly shorter in Type 1 diabetes patients. In type 1 diabetes patients, VDJ junctions had fewer insertions; deletions at these junctions were more frequent.

The investigators reverse transcribed all of the isolated RNA, so they sequenced expressed TCRB transcripts. The protocol was immunoSEQ multiplex PCR, while the TCRdb copy is restricted to in-frame clones and leaves out a portion. This table has a few hundred thousand clones, around 21% appearing once. Germline values: CDR1 MNHNY, CDR2 SVGAGI (reference sequence). This CDR3 contains 14 residues. Trimming left V 5 bases short and J 3 bases short, with 13 bases between. The chain couples TRBV6-6 to TRBJ1-1; D is perhaps TRBD1 (6 bases). This receptor was obtained from a woman aged 40-49 years with type 1 diabetes. Sequencing was performed on naive CD4+ T cells from blood. The CDR3 nucleotides read TGTGCCAGCAGTGATACAGGGCTTTACACTGAAGCTTTCTTT. Translation: CASSDTGLYTEAFF.